These 15 T cell receptor beta chains were all obtained from the same sample, sequenced in a study of tumor-infiltrating lymphocytes in primary liver carcinoma. TCR beta cDNA was reverse-transcribed from about 500 ng of total RNA. The reaction used a constant-region primer and ProtoScript II reverse transcriptase. Each TCR beta library was derived from three nested multiplex PCR rounds that employed slightly modified ARM-PCR. Forward primers for TRBV1-TRBV30 and a C-beta reverse primer served the first two PCR rounds, at around 11 cycles each. TCRdb re-analysed the multiplex PCR reads in MiXCR, keeping a single row per CDR3 protein. This table holds 320,000 or so distinct CDR3 sequences, around three fifths found once. It was unsorted whole blood that yielded blood RNA, and germline DNA was also extracted. What was sequenced was peripheral blood. The receptor set was obtained from a man between 35 and 55 years old with primary liver carcinoma and hepatitis B virus infection.

Comment on this clonotype: At one end the junction does not follow the germline gene, possibly because of a read error. The genes are TRBV5-1 and TRBJ1-1; the D is unclear. The germline CDR1 and CDR2 sequences are SGHRS and YFSETQ. This CDR3 region has 16 residues. The CDR3 sequence is CASSLRSDGLNTEALF. In DNA form, the CDR3 reads TGCGCCAGCAGCTTGAGGTCGGACGGGCTGAACACTGAAGCTCTCTTT. Combining the CDR3 with reference TRBV5-1 and TRBJ1-1 gives the whole variable domain KAGVTQTPRYLIKTRGQQVTLSCSPISGHRSVSWYQQTPGQGLQFLFEYFSETQRNKGNFPGRFSGRQFSNSRSEMNVSTLELGDSALYLCASSLRSDGLNTEALFGQGTRLTVV.

Notes on this clonotype: As the CDR3 is not closed by the conserved phenylalanine or tryptophan, this likely results from a read error. The chain couples TRBV6-5 to TRBJ1-5; D possibly corresponds to TRBD1 (6 bases). The CDR3 loop spans 14 amino acids. CDR1 and CDR2 (germline): MNHEY, SVGAGI. Deletions cut 9 bases from V and 2 bases from J, with 14 bases between. Written as DNA, the CDR3 is TGTGCCAGGAGCCCCCGGGGGCGCAATCAGCCCCAGCATTGT. Its protein product is CARSPRGRNQPQHC.

In its sample, this clonotype was seen many times. The genes are TRBV29-1 and TRBJ1-2; no definite D call. The CDR3 covers 8 residues. Looked up from germline, CDR1 is SQVTM and CDR2 is ANQGSEA. The V end lost 4 bases, the J end lost 11 bases, and 5 bases lay between the germline ends. The DNA of the CDR3 is TGCAGCGTTGGGTCATACACCTTC. Translating it yields CSVGSYTF.

In the case of this clonotype: This may come from a read error, since a much larger clone is one base off. V and J are TRBV6-5 and TRBJ1-1, with D perhaps TRBD1 (6 bases). Trimming pared 5 bases from V and 4 bases from J, leaving 11 bases between. Germline CDR1 and CDR2: MNHEY and SVGAGI. The CDR3 covers 13 residues. This CDR3 is CASSIGGRTEAFF. Written as DNA, the CDR3 is TGTGCCAGCAGTATAGGGGGGCGCACTGAAGCTTTCTTT.

A remark on this clonotype: One end of the junction does not line up with germline, which may come from a read error. The chain recombines TRBV11-2 with TRBJ2-1, with D perhaps TRBD2 (6 bases). Germline CDR1 and CDR2: SGHAT and FQNNGV. The CDR3 runs 15 residues. The CDR3 region is CPSSLVSGEGSEQSF. The CDR3 DNA sequence: TGTCCCAGCAGCTTAGTGTCGGGGGAAGGTAGTGAGCAGTCCTTC.

The V call is TRBV28, the J call TRBJ2-2; D might be TRBD1 (6 bases). Trimming cost V 4 bases and J 1 base, with 7 bases left between them. Per the germline V gene, CDR1 is MDHEN and CDR2 is SYDVKM. The length of the CDR3 is 14 residues. CDR3 in amino acids: CASSSTGNTGELFF. CDR3 in DNA: TGTGCCAGCAGTTCGACAGGGAACACCGGGGAGCTGTTTTTT.

A remark on this clonotype: A much larger clone lies a single base off, so this may be a read error. The genes are TRBV10-3 and TRBJ1-1; tentatively, D is TRBD1 (6 bases). The ends were cut back, 6 bases at V and 0 bases at J, with 23 bases in the middle. CDR1 is ENHRY and CDR2 is SYGVKD in the germline V gene. CDR3 length: 18 residues. The CDR3 reads CAISKNAIQGAMNTEAFF. For the CDR3, the DNA is TGTGCCATCAGCAAAAACGCAATACAGGGTGCCATGAACACTGAAGCTTTCTTT.

As to this clonotype: This may come from a read error, since a much larger clone is one base off. The chain couples TRBV12-5 to TRBJ1-5; TRBD1 matches 7 bases. V was pared by 9 bases and J by 5 bases, with 7 bases of the junction left unmatched. Germline CDR1 reads LGHNT; CDR2 reads FRNRAP. The CDR3 is 13 amino acids. This CDR3 reads CASRDRDHQPQHF. CDR3 DNA: TGTGCTAGCCGAGACAGGGACCATCAGCCCCAGCATTTT.

Turning to this clonotype: This is likely a read error, given that the CDR3 carries no conserved phenylalanine or tryptophan at its end. The chain has TRBV30 and TRBJ2-6; D perhaps matches TRBD1 (5 bases). The length of the CDR3 is 15 residues. V lost 2 bases, J lost 1 base, and 9 bases lay in between. Germline V lookup: CDR1 GTSNPN, CDR2 SVGIG (reference sequence). Written as DNA, the CDR3 is TGTGCCTGGAGTCTTCAGGGTTCTGGGGCCAACGTCCTGACTCTC. Translating gives CAWSLQGSGANVLTL.

The chain has TRBV5-1 and TRBJ2-2, with 9 nucleotides matching TRBD1. The CDR3 has 14 residues. The germline CDR1 and CDR2 sequences are SGHRS and YFSETQ. V lost 3 bases and J lost 4; bases outside the gene matches: 1. The CDR3 region is CASSWDRATGELFF. The CDR3 bases are TGCGCCAGCAGCTGGGACAGGGCCACCGGGGAGCTGTTTTTT.

With regard to this clonotype: Compared with germline, one end of the junction differs, possibly owing to a read error. This chain joins TRBV5-6 and TRBJ2-1, with 11 positions matching TRBD2. Germline V lookup: CDR1 SGHDT, CDR2 YYEEEE. This CDR3 region has 18 residues. CDR3 sequence (DNA): TGTGCCAACAGCTCCCCGAGACTAGCGGGATCTACCTACAATGAGCAGTTCTTC. Translating gives CANSSPRLAGSTYNEQFF.

For this clonotype: A much larger clonotype is one base distant, so this may be a read error. The chain employs TRBV5-6 and TRBJ2-7; a weak D match, TRBD1 (6 bases). Germline assignment: CDR1 SGHDT and CDR2 YYEEEE. This CDR3 contains 13 residues. V dropped 6 bases and J dropped 1 base, with 11 bases sitting between them. Written as DNA, the CDR3 is TGTGCCAGCAACCGCGGACAGTCCTACGAGCAGTACTTC. This encodes CASNRGQSYEQYF. The full variable domain, in which reference TRBV5-6 and TRBJ2-7 provide the parts outside the CDR3, is DAGVTQSPTHLIKTRGQQVTLRCSPKSGHDTVSWYQQALGQGPQFIFQYYEEEERQRGNFPDRFSGHQFPNYSSELNVNALLLGDSALYLCASNRGQSYEQYFGPGTRLTVT.

Remarks on this clonotype: It is likely a read error, because the conserved phenylalanine at the end of the CDR3 is missing. The chain combines TRBV11-2 with TRBJ2-1; D possibly matches TRBD1 or TRBD2 (5 bases each). Germline V gives CDR1 SGHAT, CDR2 FQNNGV. The CDR3 length is 12 residues. The DNA of the CDR3 is TGTGCCAACAGCTTAGCCGGGACCCGGCAGTTCTTA. Amino acids: CANSLAGTRQFL.

Of note for this clonotype: Just one base apart from a much larger clone, this may be a read error. This chain links TRBV12-3 or TRBV12-4 with TRBJ1-2; 11 bases agree with TRBD1. The CDR3 is 14 amino acids. Here the CDR3 DNA reads TGTACCAGCAGTTTAGGGACAGGGGGCTATGGCTACACCTTC. Protein sequence: CTSSLGTGGYGYTF.

V is TRBV11-3 and J is TRBJ2-1; D is undetermined. The V gene's germline CDR1 is SGHNT and CDR2 YENEEA. The CDR3 loop spans 12 amino acids. V was pared by 10 bases and J by 9 bases, with 16 bases between. The CDR3: CANRRKDGEQFF. The CDR3 DNA reads TGTGCCAACAGAAGGAAAGATGGTGAGCAGTTCTTC.